The 15 T cell receptor beta chains below all came from one sample that was sequenced in a study of T cell repertoires in cytomegalovirus infection. Their antigen targets remain unknown. MiXCR was run by TCRdb on the reads, yielding one entry per CDR3 protein. This table holds roughly 310,000 distinct CDR3 sequences, 25% to 35% found once. The sample consisted of cultured PBMCs, taken from culture after CMV antigen stimulation. Receptors were obtained from a human donor in good health (CMV status not recorded). Some clones in this sample may be carry-over from other donors' samples.

The chain uses TRBV27 and TRBJ2-7; the D gene is possibly TRBD2 (6 bases). V was clipped by 4 bases and J by 1 base, with 17 bases between them. The CDR3 is made up of 16 amino acids. The V gene's germline CDR1 is MNHEY and CDR2 SMNVEV (reference sequence). Written as DNA, the CDR3 is TGTGCCAGCAGTTCCTCCGGGACTGCGGTTTCCTACGAGCAGTACTTC. It yields the protein CASSSSGTAVSYEQYF.

This clonotype appeared a few times. In DNA form, the CDR3 reads TGTGCCAGTACACAGGAGGGGAACACTGAAGCTTTCTTT. Protein sequence: CASTQEGNTEAFF. The genes are TRBV19 and TRBJ1-1; D possibly corresponds to TRBD1 (5 bases). V was shortened by 7 bases and J by 1 base, with 10 bases between the two germline ends. Germline V gene sequence: CDR1 LNHDA, CDR2 SQIVND (reference sequence). The CDR3 has 13 amino acids. The full variable domain, in which reference TRBV19 and TRBJ1-1 provide the parts outside the CDR3, is DGGITQSPKYLFRKEGQNVTLSCEQNLNHDAMYWYRQDPGQGLRLIYYSQIVNDFQKGDIAEGYSVSREKKESFPLTVTSAQKNPTAFYLCASTQEGNTEAFFGQGTRLTVV.

The V call is TRBV6-6, the J call TRBJ2-1; tentatively, D is TRBD1 or TRBD2 (5 bases each). V gave up 0 bases and J gave up 7 bases, with 16 bases separating them. The length of the CDR3 is 16 residues. Germline CDR1 and CDR2: MNHNY and SVGAGI (reference sequence). Here the CDR3 reads CASSYSGRPIRNEQFF. CDR3 sequence (DNA): TGTGCCAGCAGTTACTCGGGACGGCCAATCCGGAATGAGCAGTTCTTC.

The V and J genes are TRBV20-1 and TRBJ2-5; 7 bases line up with TRBD1. Trimming took 5 bases from V and 1 from J; bases not matched to a gene: 4. The germline V gene has CDR1 DFQATT and CDR2 SNEGSKA (reference sequence). CDR3 length equals 13 residues. CDR3 region: CSASGTAQETQYF. The CDR3 nucleotides are TGCAGTGCTTCCGGGACAGCCCAAGAGACCCAGTACTTC.

Ten or more counts support this clonotype. V usage is TRBV7-9 and J usage is TRBJ2-7; 10 bases agree with TRBD2. V lost 2 bases, J lost 3 bases, and 1 base stayed unmatched. The germline gives CDR1 SEHNR, CDR2 FQNEAQ (reference sequence). The CDR3 consists of 14 residues. This chain's CDR3 is CASSLSSGSYEQYF. The CDR3 DNA follows: TGTGCCAGCAGCTTATCTAGCGGGAGCTACGAGCAGTACTTC.

V usage is TRBV15 and J usage is TRBJ2-7, with 15 bases that match TRBD2. Germline CDR1 LNHNV, CDR2 YYDKDF (reference sequence). CDR3 length equals 17 residues. V gave up 6 bases and J gave up 4 bases; unmatched junction bases: 10. The CDR3 DNA reads as TGTGCCACCAGTCCCCAACGGGGGACTAGCGGGAGGTACGAGCAGTACTTC. Its translation is CATSPQRGTSGRYEQYF.

The J gene is TRBJ1-6, the V gene TRBV3-1; 9 bases align to TRBD1. The germline V gene has CDR1 LGHDT and CDR2 YNNKEL (reference sequence). V lost 2 bases to trimming and J lost 8 bases; unmatched junction nucleotides: 4. CDR3 length: 15 residues. This chain's CDR3 is CASSQLDRGDSPLHF. CDR3 in DNA: TGTGCCAGCAGCCAACTAGACAGGGGGGATTCACCCCTCCACTTT. Together with reference TRBV3-1 and TRBJ1-6, the CDR3 gives the full variable domain: DTAVSQTPKYLVTQMGNDKSIKCEQNLGHDTMYWYKQDSKKFLKIMFSYNNKELIINETVPNRFSPKSPDKAHLNLHINSLELGDSAVYFCASSQLDRGDSPLHFGNGTRLTVT.

The V call is TRBV5-1, the J call TRBJ1-6; 7 nucleotides agree with TRBD1. Germline CDR1 is SGHRS and CDR2 is YFSETQ. V lost 7 bases and J lost 6; bases outside the gene matches: 10. The CDR3 is made up of 15 amino acids. The CDR3 nucleotides read TGCGCCAGCGCTCGCGTTGACAGGGTTAATTCACCCCTCCACTTT. This encodes CASARVDRVNSPLHF.

The V gene is TRBV4-1, the J gene TRBJ2-2; D is ambiguous. CDR1 and CDR2 (germline): MGHRA, YSYEKL. The length of the CDR3 is 15 residues. Trimming stripped 0 bases from V and 6 bases from J, with 11 bases between. The CDR3 DNA follows: TGCGCCAGCAGCCAAGAGCGGCTAGTAGCCGGGGAGCTGTTTTTT. Translation: CASSQERLVAGELFF.

The chain recombines TRBV18 with TRBJ2-3; the D is unclear. V lost 3 bases to trimming and J lost 6 bases, with 13 bases between them. This CDR3 is built from 14 residues. Per germline, CDR1 KGHSH and CDR2 LQKENI. CDR3 sequence reads: CASSPESPLDTQYF. The CDR3 bases are TGTGCCAGCTCACCGGAGTCTCCCCTTGATACGCAGTATTTT.

Only a few counts were recorded for this clonotype. This sequence joins TRBV19 and TRBJ1-1; D ambiguous. With 7 bases removed from V and 0 bases from J, the gap between germline ends came to 9 bases. The CDR3 is 13 amino acids. The germline V gene encodes CDR1 LNHDA and CDR2 SQIVND (reference sequence). The CDR3 reads CASMGVMNTEAFF. The DNA of the CDR3 is TGTGCCAGTATGGGCGTAATGAACACTGAAGCTTTCTTT.

The rearrangement links TRBV6-5 to TRBJ1-2; D is unresolved. The V gene lost 2 bases and the J gene lost 4 bases, with 14 bases spanning the gap. CDR1 is MNHEY, CDR2 SVGAGI, per germline. The CDR3 has 15 residues. DNA of the CDR3: TGTGCCAGCAGTTACGCACCACGGCGGTTCTATGGCTACACCTTC. This codes for CASSYAPRRFYGYTF.

The chain combines TRBV7-9 with TRBJ1-1, with a weak D call TRBD1 (5 bases). Looked up from germline, CDR1 is SEHNR and CDR2 is FQNEAQ (reference sequence). The CDR3 totals 15 residues. The ends were cut back, 1 base at V and 8 bases at J, with 17 bases in the middle. In nucleotides, the CDR3 is TGTGCCAGCAGCTTAGTAGGGACTAGAACTGAAGAAGCTTTCTTT. Translating gives CASSLVGTRTEEAFF.

Worth noting for this clonotype: No DNA is shown, since the ends of the CDR3 on it are uncertain; the CDR3 is the one TCRdb lists. V and J are TRBV24-1 and TRBJ2-2; the table's D call TRBD1 went unverified against the DNA. Germline lookup yields CDR1 KGHDR and CDR2 SFDVKD. The CDR3 is 14 amino acids in total, end residues counted. CDR3 residues: CATSGQANTGELFF.

The chain couples TRBV6-5 to TRBJ1-2; D is possibly TRBD1 (5 bases). From germline, CDR1 is MNHEY and CDR2 SVGAGI. Trimming took off 2 bases at V and 2 bases at J, with 24 bases between the two ends. The CDR3 has 19 amino acids. Here the CDR3 DNA reads TGTGCCAGCAGTTACACGGCTACCCCTCAGGGTGGAGGAAACTATGGCTACACCTTC. Its protein product is CASSYTATPQGGGNYGYTF.